Included here is one T cell receptor (beta chain) sequence, with context. Its antigen is undetermined. The data were obtained in a study of T cell responses to AZD1222 COVID-19 vaccine. Findings and caveats of the study: Seropositive at baseline were only a handful of AZD1222 recipients. Donors in the cohort were predominantly white British and more often female, and clonal diversity was possibly underestimated.

V gave up 3 bases and J gave up 1 base; unmatched junction bases: 7. This CDR3 region has 16 residues. CDR1 is SGHDT and CDR2 is YYEEEE in the germline V gene. The data were produced by immunoSEQ multiplex PCR, yet TCRdb's version contains in-frame clones alone and is incomplete. The repertoire holds 90,000 to 150,000 clones, with about nine tenths as singletons. This clonotype was obtained from an adult who received the MenACWY meningococcal vaccine as a control. The sequenced sample was peripheral blood, obtained 28 days after the second dose of the MenACWY control vaccine. The gene calls are TRBV5-6 and TRBJ1-5, with 7 bases that match TRBD1. The CDR3 coding sequence is TGTGCCAGCAGCTCAGAGGGGGCGGCAAGCAATCAGCCCCAGCATTTT. Protein product: CASSSEGAASNQPQHF.